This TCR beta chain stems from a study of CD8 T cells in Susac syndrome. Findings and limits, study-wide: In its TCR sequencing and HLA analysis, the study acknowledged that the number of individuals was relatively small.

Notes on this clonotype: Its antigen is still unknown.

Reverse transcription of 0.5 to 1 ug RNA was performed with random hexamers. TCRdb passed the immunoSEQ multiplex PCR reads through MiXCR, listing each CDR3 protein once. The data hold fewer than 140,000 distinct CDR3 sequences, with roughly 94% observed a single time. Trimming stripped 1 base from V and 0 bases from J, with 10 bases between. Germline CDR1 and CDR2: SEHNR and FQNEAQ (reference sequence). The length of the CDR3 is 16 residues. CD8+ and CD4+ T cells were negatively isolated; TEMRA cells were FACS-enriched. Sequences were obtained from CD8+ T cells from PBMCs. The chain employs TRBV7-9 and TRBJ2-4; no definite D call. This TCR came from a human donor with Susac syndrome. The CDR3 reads CASSLVDSSAKNIQYF. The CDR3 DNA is TGTGCCAGCAGCTTAGTTGATTCCTCAGCCAAAAACATTCAGTACTTC.